Sequencing of this T cell receptor (beta chain) was carried out in a study of early T cells in non-severe SARS-CoV-2 infection. Study-wide context: It was bulk RNA from unsorted whole blood that was sequenced, and the chains were unpaired. Findings and caveats of the study: Matching against VDJdb likely underestimated virus-specific expansions, favoring anti-spike CD8.

The V and J ends lost 6 bases and 3 bases, in that order; junction bases with no gene match: 0. The germline CDR1 and CDR2 sequences are MNHEY and SVGAGI. This CDR3 has 13 residues. This clonotype has a handful of counts. What it binds is unknown. Researchers attached unique molecular identifiers to individual cDNA molecules. Each CDR3 protein is one row after TCRdb ran MiXCR on the 5' RACE reads. The data contain about 27,000 distinct CDR3 sequences, approximately 2.9% of them singletons. This chain joins TRBV6-5 and TRBJ1-1; 11 nucleotides line up with TRBD1. The TCR was taken from an adult who was a healthcare worker with PCR-confirmed SARS-CoV-2 infection or an uninfected control (not recorded which). Sequenced sample: whole blood. CDR3 nucleotides: TGTGCCAGCAGGGGACAGGGGGACACTGAAGCTTTCTTT. It is translated as CASRGQGDTEAFF.